This T cell receptor (beta chain) was sequenced in a study of response to subunit inactivated influenza vaccine. Points from the study as a whole: Authors suggested each seasonal flu vaccination may recruit only limited numbers of new T cells.

TCRdb analysed the RT-PCR reads with MiXCR anew, one entry per CDR3 protein. The sample includes hundreds of thousands of distinct CDR3 sequences, less than 8% of them seen just once. Worth noting for this clonotype: Its antigen is unknown.

V lost 5 bases and J 8 bases, leaving 15 bases between the germline ends. Germline assignment: CDR1 MNHEY and CDR2 SVGAGI. CDR3 length: 13 amino acids. This rearrangement joins TRBV6-5 to TRBJ1-2, with D perhaps TRBD1 (6 bases). The receptor was derived from a man aged 45 to 75 who received an inactivated influenza vaccine. This material consisted of PBMCs from blood, taken around 25 months after vaccination. CDR3 sequence (DNA): TGTGCCAGCAGTCACGGGGGGGCTGGAGGCTACACCTTC. Translated: CASSHGGAGGYTF.